The entry below describes one T cell receptor beta chain. The record originates from a study of blood T cell repertoires in COVID-19. Background on the study: Sites in the United States, Italy and Spain provided acute and convalescent COVID-19 samples.

CDR3 length: 14 amino acids. From germline, CDR1 is SEHNR and CDR2 FQNEAQ (reference sequence). V was clipped by 7 bases and J by 2 bases, with 14 bases between them. Recovered Cohort 3 donors showed two negative PCRs, clearance, or symptom resolution. In the authors' methods: Using reference gene primer amplification, nucleated cell counts were estimated. Clones were sequenced by immunoSEQ multiplex PCR, and TCRdb holds only the in-frame ones, with some missing. V, J and clone size are taken as reported in that table, and D and trimming were inferred from the DNA itself. The sample shows about 440,000 clones, roughly 87% of them seen only once.

The material sequenced was PBMCs or T cells enriched from blood (not recorded which). The receptor comes from a man aged 18 to 29 who had recovered from COVID-19. V gene TRBV7-9 combines with J gene TRBJ1-2; D is unclear. The CDR3 region is CASTNRGSNYGYTF. The CDR3 DNA is TGTGCCAGCACCAACAGAGGCAGCAACTATGGCTACACCTTC.